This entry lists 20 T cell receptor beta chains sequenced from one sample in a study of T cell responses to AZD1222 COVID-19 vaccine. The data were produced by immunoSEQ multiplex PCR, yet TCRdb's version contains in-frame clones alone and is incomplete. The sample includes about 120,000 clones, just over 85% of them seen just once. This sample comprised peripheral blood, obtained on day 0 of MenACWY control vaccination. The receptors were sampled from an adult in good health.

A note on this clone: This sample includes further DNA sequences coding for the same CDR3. CDR3 DNA: TGTGCCAGCAGTTACCGGGGGAATCAGCCCCAGCATTTT. Residues: CASSYRGNQPQHF. This rearrangement joins TRBV6-5 to TRBJ1-5, with a possible D match to TRBD1 (5 bases). This CDR3 comprises 13 residues. From germline, CDR1 is MNHEY and CDR2 SVGAGI. Trimming removed 2 bases at V and 4 bases at J, with 6 bases between.

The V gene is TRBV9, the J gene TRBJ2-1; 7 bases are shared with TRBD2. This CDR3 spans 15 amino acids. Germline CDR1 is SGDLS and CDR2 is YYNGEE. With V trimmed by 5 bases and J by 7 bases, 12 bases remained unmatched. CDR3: CASSWGRGGRNEQFF. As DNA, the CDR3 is TGTGCCAGCAGTTGGGGCCGCGGCGGGAGAAATGAGCAGTTCTTC.

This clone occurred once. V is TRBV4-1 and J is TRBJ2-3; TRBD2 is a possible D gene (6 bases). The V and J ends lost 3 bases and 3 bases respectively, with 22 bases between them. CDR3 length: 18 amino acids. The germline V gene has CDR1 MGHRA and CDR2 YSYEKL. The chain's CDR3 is CASSQGERRWGRTDTQYF. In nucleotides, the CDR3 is TGCGCCAGCAGCCAGGGGGAGCGGAGATGGGGGAGGACAGATACGCAGTATTTT.

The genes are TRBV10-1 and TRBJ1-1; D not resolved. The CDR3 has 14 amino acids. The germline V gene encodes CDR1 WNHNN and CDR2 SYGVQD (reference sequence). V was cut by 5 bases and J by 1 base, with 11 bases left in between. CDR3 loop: CASSPGLTNTEAFF. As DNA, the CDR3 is TGCGCCAGCAGTCCCGGGCTGACGAACACTGAAGCTTTCTTT.

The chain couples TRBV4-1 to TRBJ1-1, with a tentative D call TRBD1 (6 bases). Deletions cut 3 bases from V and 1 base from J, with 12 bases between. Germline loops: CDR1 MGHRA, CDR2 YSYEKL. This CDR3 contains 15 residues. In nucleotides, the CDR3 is TGCGCCAGCAGCCATCCTGGGGGCGGGAACACTGAAGCTTTCTTT. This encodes CASSHPGGGNTEAFF.

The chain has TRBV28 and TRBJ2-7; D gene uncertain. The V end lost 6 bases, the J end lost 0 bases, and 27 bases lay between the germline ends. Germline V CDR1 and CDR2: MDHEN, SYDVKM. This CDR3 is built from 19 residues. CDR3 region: CASRPTYRAFFQFSYEQYF. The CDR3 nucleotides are TGTGCCAGCAGACCCACATACCGGGCCTTTTTTCAATTCTCCTACGAGCAGTACTTC.

The CDR3 DNA reads as TGTGCCAGCAGGAGGGGCGCAGGGGGTCGTAATGAAAAACTGTTTTTT. The encoded protein is CASRRGAGGRNEKLFF. The V and J genes are TRBV11-2 and TRBJ1-4; TRBD1 aligns across 7 bases. CDR1 and CDR2 from the germline V gene are SGHAT and FQNNGV. J was trimmed by 4 bases and V by 6 bases; bases with no gene match: 11. This CDR3 has 16 amino acids. The full variable domain, with the rest looked up from reference TRBV11-2 and TRBJ1-4, is EAGVAQSPRYKIIEKRQSVAFWCNPISGHATLYWYQQILGQGPKLLIQFQNNGVVDDSQLPKDRFSAERLKGVDSTLKIQPAKLEDSAVYLCASRRGAGGRNEKLFFGSGTQLSVL.

In DNA form, the CDR3 reads TGTGCCAGCAGTTTGAGGTTAGGGCTTCATTCACCCCTCCACTTT. This translates into CASSLRLGLHSPLHF. The chain carries TRBV27 and TRBJ1-6; D is uncertain. Germline V gene sequence: CDR1 MNHEY, CDR2 SMNVEV (reference sequence). V was trimmed by 3 bases and J by 8 bases, leaving 14 bases between them. The CDR3 contains 15 residues.

CDR3 in DNA: TGTGCCACCAGTGACTATGGGACCACCAATGAGCAGTTCTTC. Protein: CATSDYGTTNEQFF. The chain joins TRBV24-1 to TRBJ2-1; tentatively, D is TRBD1 or TRBD2 (5 bases each). This CDR3 is built from 14 residues. Between the trimmed V and J ends, which lost 4 bases and 6 bases, there was a span of 12 bases. The germline CDR1 and CDR2 sequences are KGHDR and SFDVKD.

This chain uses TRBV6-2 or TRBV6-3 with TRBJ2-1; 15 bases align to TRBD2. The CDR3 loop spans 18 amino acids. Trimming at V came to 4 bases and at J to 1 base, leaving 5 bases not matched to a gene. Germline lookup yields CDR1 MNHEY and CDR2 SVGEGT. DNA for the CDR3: TGTGCCAGCAGTTGGGGACTAGCGGGGGGCAAATCCTACAATGAGCAGTTCTTC. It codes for CASSWGLAGGKSYNEQFF.

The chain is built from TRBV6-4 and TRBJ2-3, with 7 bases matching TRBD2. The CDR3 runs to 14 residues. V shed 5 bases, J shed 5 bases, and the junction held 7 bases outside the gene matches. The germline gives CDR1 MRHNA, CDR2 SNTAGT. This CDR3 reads CASSLAGEGDTQYF. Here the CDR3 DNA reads TGTGCCAGCAGTCTCGCGGGAGAGGGAGATACGCAGTATTTT.

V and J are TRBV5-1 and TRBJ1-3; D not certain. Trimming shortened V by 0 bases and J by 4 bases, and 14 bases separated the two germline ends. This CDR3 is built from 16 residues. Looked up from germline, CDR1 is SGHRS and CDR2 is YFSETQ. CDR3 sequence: CASSLEFAGYGNTIYF. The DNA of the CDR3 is TGCGCCAGCAGCTTGGAGTTCGCCGGGTACGGAAACACCATATATTTT.

The CDR3 spells CASSLSQGIGVGEGTQHF. The DNA of the CDR3 is TGTGCCAGCAGCTTATCACAGGGGATAGGCGTAGGGGAAGGGACCCAGCATTTT. This sequence joins TRBV5-5 and TRBJ1-5; 7 bases align to TRBD1. The CDR3 length is 18 residues. From germline, CDR1 is SGHKS and CDR2 YYEKEE (reference sequence). J gave up 11 bases and V 2 bases, and 22 bases lay outside the gene matches.

CDR3 region: CASSQADRGRSYEQYF. DNA of the CDR3: TGTGCCAGCAGCCAGGCTGACAGGGGGCGATCCTACGAGCAGTACTTC. The rearrangement uses TRBV3-1 (or the pseudogene TRBV3-2) and TRBJ2-7; 10 bases match TRBD1. Per the germline V gene, CDR1 is LGHDT and CDR2 is YNNKEL (reference sequence). V lost 3 bases to trimming and J lost 1 base; unmatched junction nucleotides: 6. This CDR3 is built from 16 residues.

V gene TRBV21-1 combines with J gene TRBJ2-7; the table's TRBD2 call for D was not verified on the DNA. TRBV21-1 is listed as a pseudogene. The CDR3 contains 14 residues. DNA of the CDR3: TGTGCCAGCACCAAGCGGGGTCCATCCTACGAGCAGTACTTC. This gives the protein CASTKRGPSYEQYF.

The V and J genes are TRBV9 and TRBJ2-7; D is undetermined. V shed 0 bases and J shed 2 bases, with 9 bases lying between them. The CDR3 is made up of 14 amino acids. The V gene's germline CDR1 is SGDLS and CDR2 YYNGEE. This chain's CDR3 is CASSVEPHTYEQYF. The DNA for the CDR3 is TGTGCCAGCAGCGTAGAACCCCACACCTACGAGCAGTACTTC.

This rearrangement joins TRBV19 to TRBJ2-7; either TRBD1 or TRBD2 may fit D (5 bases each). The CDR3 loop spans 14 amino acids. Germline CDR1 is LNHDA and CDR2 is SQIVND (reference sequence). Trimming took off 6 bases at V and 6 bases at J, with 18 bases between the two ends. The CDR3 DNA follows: TGTGCCAGTAGAAGGGACGGACCCTATGGCGAGCAGTACTTC. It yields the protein CASRRDGPYGEQYF. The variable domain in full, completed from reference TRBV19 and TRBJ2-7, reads DGGITQSPKYLFRKEGQNVTLSCEQNLNHDAMYWYRQDPGQGLRLIYYSQIVNDFQKGDIAEGYSVSREKKESFPLTVTSAQKNPTAFYLCASRRDGPYGEQYFGPGTRLTVT.

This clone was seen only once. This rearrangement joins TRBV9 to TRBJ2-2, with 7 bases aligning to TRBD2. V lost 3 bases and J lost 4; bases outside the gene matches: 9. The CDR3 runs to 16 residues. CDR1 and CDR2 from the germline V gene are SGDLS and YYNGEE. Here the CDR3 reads CASSAGGGPGTGELFF. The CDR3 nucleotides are TGTGCCAGCAGCGCTGGGGGAGGGCCGGGCACCGGGGAGCTGTTTTTT.

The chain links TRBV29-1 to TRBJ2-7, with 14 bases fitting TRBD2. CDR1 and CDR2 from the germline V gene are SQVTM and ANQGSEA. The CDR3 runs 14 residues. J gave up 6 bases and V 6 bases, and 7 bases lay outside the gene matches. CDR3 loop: CSVKGLAGGIEQYF. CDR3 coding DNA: TGCAGCGTCAAAGGACTAGCGGGAGGCATCGAGCAGTACTTC.

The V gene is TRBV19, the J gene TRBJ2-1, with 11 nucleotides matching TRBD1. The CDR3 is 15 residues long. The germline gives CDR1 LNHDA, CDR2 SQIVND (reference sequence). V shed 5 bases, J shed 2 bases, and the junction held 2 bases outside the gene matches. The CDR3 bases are TGTGCCAGTAGTTCGGGACAGGGGGCCTACAATGAGCAGTTCTTC. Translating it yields CASSSGQGAYNEQFF.